Presented here are 21 T cell receptor beta chains from one specimen sequenced in a study of blood T cells in healthy people across ages. A second about 7 to 12 cycle PCR used barcoded and J-beta primers. TCRdb re-called the 5' RACE reads with MiXCR, one entry per CDR3 protein. The repertoire consists of over 500,000 distinct CDR3 sequences, with roughly a quarter occurring once and the leading ten covering about 3.3%. This sample was also put to use in a study of T cells of mothers and their children.

Sequencing was performed on blood. The source of these receptors is a boy younger than 10 in good health.

This clonotype was recorded at least ten times. V usage is TRBV18 and J usage is TRBJ2-5, with D uncertain. CDR1 and CDR2 from the germline V gene are KGHSH and LQKENI. The CDR3 loop spans 13 amino acids. V shed 8 bases and J shed 2 bases, with 12 bases lying between them. CDR3: CASSPAGQETQYF. The CDR3 DNA is TGTGCCAGCAGCCCGGCAGGTCAAGAGACCCAGTACTTC.

This chain links TRBV5-5 with TRBJ2-5, with a tentative D call TRBD1 (5 bases). V dropped 4 bases and J dropped 4 bases, with 17 bases sitting between them. CDR3 length equals 15 residues. CDR1 and CDR2 from the germline V gene are SGHKS and YYEKEE (reference sequence). CDR3 amino acids: CASSTDSWTTETQYF. The DNA for the CDR3 is TGTGCCAGCAGCACTGACTCGTGGACAACAGAGACCCAGTACTTC.

This clonotype has only a few counts. This chain uses TRBV5-8 with TRBJ2-5; 9 bases match TRBD2. With the DNA end fitting TRBJ2-1 better, the J assignment may be wrong. CDR1 and CDR2 (germline): SGHTS, YDEGEE. This CDR3 comprises 15 residues. The CDR3 nucleotides read TGTGCCAGCAGCTGGGGGACTAGCAGCCACAATGAGCAGTTCTTC. This codes for CASSWGTSSHNEQFF.

This chain links TRBV6-5 with TRBJ2-7; D possibly corresponds to TRBD2 (7 bases). The CDR3 is 16 amino acids. Germline V CDR1 and CDR2: MNHEY, SVGAGI. V lost 1 base and J lost 5, with 18 bases in between. CDR3 sequence reads: CASSYFEGPGGDEQYF. For the CDR3, the DNA is TGTGCCAGCAGTTACTTTGAGGGCCCGGGGGGCGACGAGCAGTACTTC.

The CDR3 here is CASSGSPSGPYNEQFF. The CDR3 DNA is TGTGCCAGCAGTGGCTCACCTAGCGGACCTTACAATGAGCAGTTCTTC. This chain links TRBV6-4 with TRBJ2-1; 7 nucleotides agree with TRBD2. CDR1 MRHNA and CDR2 SNTAGT come from the germline V gene. V shed 4 bases, J shed 4 bases, and the junction held 10 bases outside the gene matches. The CDR3 is 16 amino acids.

This clonotype was counted a few times. The chain carries TRBV19 and TRBJ2-7; 9 nucleotides line up with TRBD1. CDR1 is LNHDA and CDR2 is SQIVND in the germline V gene (reference sequence). V shed 3 bases and J 6 bases; nucleotides not matched to a gene: 6. CDR3 size: 14 residues. DNA for the CDR3: TGTGCCAGTAGTATCACCGGGACAGGGACCGAGCAGTACTTC. The encoded protein is CASSITGTGTEQYF.

The rearrangement links TRBV20-1 to TRBJ2-7; tentatively, D is TRBD1 (5 bases). Trimming removed 4 bases from V and 2 bases from J, with 21 bases in between. CDR3 size: 16 residues. Germline V lookup: CDR1 DFQATT, CDR2 SNEGSKA (reference sequence). For the CDR3, the DNA is TGCAGTGCTACCCAGGGATTAGGTGGACCACCCTACGAGCAGTACTTC. This gives the protein CSATQGLGGPPYEQYF.

This chain joins TRBV12-3 or TRBV12-4 and TRBJ2-4, with 10 nucleotides matching TRBD2. This CDR3 comprises 13 residues. Trimming at V came to 7 bases and at J to 7 bases, leaving 4 bases not matched to a gene. CDR3 coding DNA: TGTGCCAGCACCCTAGCGGGAGCGAACATTCAGTACTTC. This codes for CASTLAGANIQYF.

The chain recombines TRBV21-1 with TRBJ2-5; the table's TRBD2 call for D was not verified on the DNA. The end of the DNA aligns better with TRBJ2-1, so the J call may be wrong. TRBV21-1 corresponds to a pseudogene. This CDR3 has 16 residues. The CDR3 nucleotides are TGTGCCAGCAGCAAAGCTAGGACTAGAGGCGGGGATGAGCAGTTCTTC. Its protein is CASSKARTRGGDEQFF.

The chain recombines TRBV7-8 with TRBJ1-3; no clear D gene. V lost 5 bases, J lost 3 bases, and 8 bases lay in between. Looked up from germline, CDR1 is SGHVS and CDR2 is FQNEAQ. CDR3 length: 13 amino acids. CDR3 nucleotides: TGTGCCAGCAGCCCCACGGATGGAAACACCATATATTTT. Encoded protein: CASSPTDGNTIYF.

The chain recombines TRBV9 with TRBJ2-1; D gene uncertain. Trimming shortened V by 3 bases and J by 2 bases, and 15 bases separated the two germline ends. This CDR3 has 16 residues. Germline CDR1 SGDLS, CDR2 YYNGEE. The CDR3 DNA is TGTGCCAGCAGCGGACTGACTCCAACCCCCTACAATGAGCAGTTCTTC. This gives the protein CASSGLTPTPYNEQFF. Drawing the rest from reference TRBV9 and TRBJ2-1, the complete variable domain is DSGVTQTPKHLITATGQRVTLRCSPRSGDLSVYWYQQSLDQGLQFLIQYYNGEERAKGNILERFSAQQFPDLHSELNLSSLELGDSALYFCASSGLTPTPYNEQFFGPGTRLTVL.

J is TRBJ2-2 and V is TRBV3-1; D could derive from TRBD1 or TRBD2 (5 bases each). Germline V CDR1 and CDR2: LGHDT, YNNKEL (reference sequence). The CDR3 contains 15 residues. V was clipped by 3 bases and J by 4 bases, with 12 bases between them. The CDR3 DNA reads TGTGCCAGCAGCCAGGAAGGGACGTCCACCGGGGAGCTGTTTTTT. The encoded protein is CASSQEGTSTGELFF.

The chain combines TRBV6-2 or TRBV6-3 with TRBJ2-5; tentatively, D is TRBD1 or TRBD2 (5 bases each). Judging by the DNA end, TRBJ2-1 fits better; the J call may be wrong. Germline values: CDR1 MNHEY, CDR2 SVGEGT. CDR3 length: 14 amino acids. For the CDR3, the DNA is TGTGCCAGCGGGACCGGGCGATTAAACAATGAGCAGTTCTTC. It codes for CASGTGRLNNEQFF.

This clonotype appeared a few times. The chain employs TRBV6-6 and TRBJ2-5, with TRBD1 matching 7 bases. The DNA matches TRBJ2-7 better at its end, which makes the J call doubtful. Germline V lookup: CDR1 MNHNY, CDR2 SVGAGI (reference sequence). The CDR3 length is 15 residues. CDR3 DNA: TGTGCCAGCAGTCAACCGGACAGGAGGCTCTACGAGCAGTACTTC. It is translated as CASSQPDRRLYEQYF.

This clonotype was counted a few times. The genes are TRBV7-9 and TRBJ2-5; D may match TRBD1 or TRBD2 (5 bases each). The J call may be mistaken, given a closer DNA end match to TRBJ2-1. Germline V gene sequence: CDR1 SEHNR, CDR2 FQNEAQ (reference sequence). This CDR3 region has 13 residues. CDR3 in DNA: TGTGCCAGCAGCCAGGGTCGGGGCGGAGAGCAGTTCTTC. Translated, it gives CASSQGRGGEQFF.

V is TRBV2 and J is TRBJ1-6, with 9 nucleotides matching TRBD1. Trimming at V came to 11 bases and at J to 7 bases, leaving 6 bases not matched to a gene. Germline assignment: CDR1 SNHLY and CDR2 FYNNEI. The CDR3 length is 13 residues. CDR3: CAAGQGPNSPLHF. Written as DNA, the CDR3 is TGTGCCGCGGGACAGGGACCGAATTCACCCCTCCACTTT.

The rearrangement uses TRBV12-5 and TRBJ2-5; 8 bases agree with TRBD2. V shed 4 bases and J 0 bases; nucleotides not matched to a gene: 7. The CDR3 runs to 16 residues. Germline V CDR1 and CDR2: LGHNT, FRNRAP. The CDR3 loop is CASGSPPGGNQETQYF. CDR3 DNA sequence: TGTGCTAGTGGTTCCCCCCCGGGGGGGAACCAAGAGACCCAGTACTTC.

This clonotype has only a few counts. V gene TRBV5-1 combines with J gene TRBJ1-2, with TRBD1 identical over 8 bases. V lost 0 bases, J lost 4 bases, and 5 bases stayed unmatched. Germline loops: CDR1 SGHRS, CDR2 YFSETQ. The CDR3 sequence is 15 residues long. CDR3 nucleotides: TGCGCCAGCAGCTTGGGGACAGGGAGAGCCTATGGCTACACCTTC. Protein product: CASSLGTGRAYGYTF.

This clonotype was detected a few times. The V gene is TRBV28, the J gene TRBJ2-5; tentative D call: TRBD1 (5 bases). Germline CDR1 reads MDHEN; CDR2 reads SYDVKM. This CDR3 region has 15 residues. Trimming removed 2 bases from V and 0 bases from J, with 10 bases in between. CDR3 residues: CASSLVDSNQETQYF. The CDR3 coding sequence is TGTGCCAGCAGTTTAGTAGACAGCAACCAAGAGACCCAGTACTTC.

This clonotype was counted between two and nine times. The CDR3 protein is CASSLMLAGGQGQFF. CDR3 sequence (DNA): TGTGCCAGCAGTTTAATGCTAGCGGGGGGGCAGGGGCAGTTCTTC. The rearrangement links TRBV12-3 or TRBV12-4 to TRBJ2-1, with 12 bases fitting TRBD2. This CDR3 has 15 amino acids. V trimming: 2 bases; J trimming: 12 bases; junction bases outside the gene matches: 8.

This chain uses TRBV28 with TRBJ2-3; D perhaps matches TRBD2 (5 bases). Germline V gives CDR1 MDHEN, CDR2 SYDVKM. The CDR3 has 15 amino acids. Trimming took off 5 bases at V and 6 bases at J, with 18 bases between the two ends. The CDR3 DNA reads TGTGCCAGCAGTGCCCCTGGGTCGCCGGGGGATACGCAGTATTTT. Translated: CASSAPGSPGDTQYF.